The rows below give T cell receptor beta chains drawn from one sample of a study of T-cell reconstitution after alpha-beta-depleted transplantation in children. MiXCR was run by TCRdb on the PCR reads, yielding one entry per CDR3 protein. Here the sample spans some 220,000 distinct CDR3 sequences, 9.5% to 13% being singletons. The sequencing here drew on PBMCs, taken before TCRalphabeta/CD19-depleted stem cell transplant. These receptors originate from a child in the first two years of life with acute myeloid leukemia, due to receive a stem cell transplant. Each CDR3 is given with its conserved first and last residue. Fields, in order: V gene, D gene, CDR3 protein. D genes are given only for firm matches.

TRBV7-9,NA,CASSLASAFEAFF
TRBV11-2,TRBD1,CASSLAYRGETQYF
TRBV10-2,NA,CASSESGGSYEQYF
TRBV7-8,NA,CASTPYGGRRETQYF
TRBV15,NA,CAASGSPYNEQFF
TRBV4-2,NA,CASSQEVLLDEQFF
TRBV10-3,TRBD2,CAISEDSRGLAGTTDTQYF
TRBV19,NA,CASSRDSSINEQYF
TRBV25-1,TRBD1,CASSEPGTGRAYEQYF
TRBV10-3,NA,CAISDPGSTDTQYF
TRBV20-1,NA,CSARDPNTEAFF
TRBV5-6,NA,CASSLMGPGTEAFF
TRBV12-3/TRBV12-4,NA,CACLDRRGAGNTIYF
TRBV12-3/TRBV12-4,TRBD2,CASRLAGGPRDTQYF
TRBV11-3,TRBD2,CASSLDPGTSVYNEQFF
TRBV10-2,NA,CASREGGQSSYEQYF
TRBV29-1,NA,CSVLGTVYQETQYF
TRBV20-1,NA,CSAPGVERETQYF
TRBV7-2,TRBD1,CASSLGTGEETQYF
TRBV2,NA,CASRGAGNTGELFF
TRBV2,NA,CASRIMTSRAAFF
TRBV20-1,TRBD1,CFWGETGGRSYEQYF
TRBV12-3/TRBV12-4,TRBD1,CASSPQGQGNQPQHF
TRBV9,TRBD2,CASSPHGRSETQYF
TRBV28,NA,CASSFPWAGSEETQYF
TRBV12-3/TRBV12-4,NA,CASSSSNEKLFF
TRBV27,NA,CASSLQGEDQPQHF
TRBV11-1,TRBD2,CASSLGRTSPIKQFF
TRBV27,TRBD2,CASQYGTSGNYEQYF
TRBV12-3/TRBV12-4,TRBD2,CASRTSRGSADTQYF
TRBV12-3/TRBV12-4,NA,CASSGQGNNSPLHF
TRBV12-3/TRBV12-4,NA,CASSSGSSYEQYF
TRBV7-2,NA,CASSLLVTYEQYF
TRBV7-9,TRBD2,CASSLGGREVIEQYF
TRBV28,NA,CASSQNVGPGYTF
TRBV29-1,NA,CSVTGGGAFVSTDTQYF
TRBV12-3/TRBV12-4,TRBD2,CASRETSASYEQYF
TRBV28,NA,CASSLARDTIYF
TRBV6-1,NA,CASSPHTYFEPLYTF
TRBV5-6,NA,CASSFTGTEAFF
TRBV7-6,NA,CASSARDTHNEQFF
TRBV27,NA,CASSPHRTVTKAFF
TRBV28,NA,CASRTGNVEQFF
TRBV5-1,NA,CASSPGTSGNTIYF
TRBV5-1,TRBD2,CASSSGLAGVRNIQYF
TRBV10-3,TRBD2,CAISVGTSGPYEQYF
TRBV3-1,NA,CASSQGHTEAFF
TRBV18,NA,CASSPLGGAEAFF
TRBV28,NA,CASRTPGPPTDTQYF